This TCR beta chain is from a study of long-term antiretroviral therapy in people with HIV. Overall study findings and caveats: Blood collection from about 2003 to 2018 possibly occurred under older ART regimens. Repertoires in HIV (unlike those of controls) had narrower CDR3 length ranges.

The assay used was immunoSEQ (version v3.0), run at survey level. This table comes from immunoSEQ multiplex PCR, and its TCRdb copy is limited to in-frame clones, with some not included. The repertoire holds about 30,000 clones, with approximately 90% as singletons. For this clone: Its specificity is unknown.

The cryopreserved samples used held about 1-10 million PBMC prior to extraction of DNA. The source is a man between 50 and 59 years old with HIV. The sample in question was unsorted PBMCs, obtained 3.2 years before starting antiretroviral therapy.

CDR3 bases: TGTGCCAGCAGCCCAGACAGGGGGTCCTACACTGAAGCTTTCTTT. It yields the protein CASSPDRGSYTEAFF. This chain uses TRBV7-3 with TRBJ1-1; 9 positions match TRBD1. This CDR3 is 15 amino acids long. Germline V CDR1 and CDR2: SGHTA, FQGTGA. The J segment lost 3 bases and the V segment lost 5 bases, leaving 7 bases of the junction unmatched.